The entry below describes one T cell receptor beta chain. The sample is drawn from a study of blood T cell repertoires in COVID-19. Study summary: From T cells, B-cell-depleted T cells, or PBMCs came the material, which was cDNA or gDNA.

Here immunoSEQ multiplex PCR was the method, and the copy in TCRdb shows in-frame clones only, minus some. The table includes approximately 250,000 clones, roughly 86% detected once. The sequence derives from a man between 40 and 49 years old with active or convalescent COVID-19. Specimen: peripheral blood.

The CDR3 coding sequence is TGCGCCAGCAGGCATTCAGGGGACAATGAGCAGTTCTTC. Encoded protein: CASRHSGDNEQFF. The chain joins TRBV5-1 to TRBJ2-1; the D gene is possibly TRBD1 (6 bases). V was cut by 5 bases and J by 5 bases, with 11 bases left in between. CDR3 length: 13 amino acids. Germline CDR1 reads SGHRS; CDR2 reads YFSETQ.